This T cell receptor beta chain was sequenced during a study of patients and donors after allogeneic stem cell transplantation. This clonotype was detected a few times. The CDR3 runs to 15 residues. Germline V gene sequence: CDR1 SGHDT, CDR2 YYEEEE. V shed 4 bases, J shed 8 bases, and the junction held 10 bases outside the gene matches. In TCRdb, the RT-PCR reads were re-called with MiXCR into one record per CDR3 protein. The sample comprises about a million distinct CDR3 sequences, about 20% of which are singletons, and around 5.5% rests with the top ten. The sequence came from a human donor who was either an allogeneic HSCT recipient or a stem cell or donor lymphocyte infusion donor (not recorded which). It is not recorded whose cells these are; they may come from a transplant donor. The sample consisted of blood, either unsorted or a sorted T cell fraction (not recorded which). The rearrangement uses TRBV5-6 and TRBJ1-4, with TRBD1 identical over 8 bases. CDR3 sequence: CASSRPGGADEKLFF. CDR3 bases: TGTGCCAGCAGCCGCCCAGGGGGCGCCGACGAAAAACTGTTTTTT.